A selection of T cell receptor beta chains follows, all from one sample in a study of blood T cell repertoires in COVID-19. The repertoire was sequenced with immunoSEQ multiplex PCR; TCRdb's copy has only in-frame clones and lacks some. The data contain roughly 230,000 clones, approximately 85% of them singletons. The sample taken for sequencing was peripheral blood. The receptors derive from a man aged 50-60 years with COVID-19, enrolled during active disease. The CDR3 runs from the conserved cysteine through the conserved F or W. The D gene is left open where the match is weak. Only part of the rows carry a size: once, few, many, or a class if the clone is expanded.

d_call	v_call	cdr3_length	j_call	clone_size	cdr3_nt	cdr3_aa
NA	TRBV4-2	14	TRBJ2-3	once	TGTGCCAGCAGCCGAGGGGGAAGCACAGATACGCAGTATTTT	CASSRGGSTDTQYF
NA	TRBV27	15	TRBJ1-6	NA	TGTGCCAGCAGTGATACAGGGAACTATAATTCACCCCTCCACTTT	CASSDTGNYNSPLHF
TRBD1	TRBV7-2	14	TRBJ1-2	NA	TGTGCCAGCAGCACGCGACAGGGGTCCCAAGGCTACACCTTC	CASSTRQGSQGYTF
TRBD2	TRBV5-8	15	TRBJ2-1	NA	TGTGCCAGCAGCTCCCGGGGGGGCCCCTACAATGAGCAGTTCTTC	CASSSRGGPYNEQFF
NA	TRBV5-1	14	TRBJ2-2	once	TGCGCCAGCAGCCCCCGGGAACCCCACCGGGAGCTGTTTTTT	CASSPREPHRELFF
NA	TRBV7-2	15	TRBJ2-7	NA	TGTGCCAGCAGCTCGGGACTTTTGAGCTCCTACGAGCAGTACTTC	CASSSGLLSSYEQYF
NA	TRBV18	14	TRBJ2-5	NA	TGTGCCAGCTCACCACCCTCCCAGTTTGAGACCCAGTACTTC	CASSPPSQFETQYF
TRBD1	TRBV9	16	TRBJ2-3	NA	TGTGCCAGCAGCCCTCGGACAGGGGATAACGGGGATACGCAGTATTTT	CASSPRTGDNGDTQYF
NA	TRBV15	14	TRBJ2-2	NA	TGTGCCACCAGCATCAGACAGCTAGGCGGGGAGCTGTTTTTT	CATSIRQLGGELFF
NA	TRBV18	13	TRBJ1-2	NA	TGTGCCAGCTCCGGTCGGCGGGAGGAGGGCTACACCTTC	CASSGRREEGYTF
NA	TRBV5-1	14	TRBJ2-3	NA	TGCGCCAGCAGCTTGGCCATAGACACAGATACGCAGTATTTT	CASSLAIDTDTQYF
NA	TRBV28	20	TRBJ2-7	NA	TGTGCCAGCAGCTATCGACACACCCCCCCCCAACAGGTACCGAAGTACGAGCAGTACTTC	CASSYRHTPPQQVPKYEQYF
NA	TRBV5-1	15	TRBJ2-3	NA	TGCGCCAGCAGCTCCAGGGGGGCAGGGACAGATACGCAGTATTTT	CASSSRGAGTDTQYF
NA	TRBV7-9	13	TRBJ2-3	NA	TGTGCCAGCAGCGCCGGCGGCCCAGATACGCAGTATTTT	CASSAGGPDTQYF
NA	TRBV7-2	12	TRBJ2-3	NA	TGTGCCAGCAGCCAGGTCTGGCCTCCAATTTATTTT	CASSQVWPPIYF
NA	TRBV15	15	TRBJ1-4	NA	TGTGCCACCAGCAGAGAAACAGGCTTTAATGAAAAACTGTTTTTT	CATSRETGFNEKLFF
NA	TRBV29-1	15	TRBJ1-2	NA	TGCAGCGTAAACAGAGCGGGGTCCGGTGGTGGTGGCTACACCTTC	CSVNRAGSGGGGYTF
NA	TRBV7-8	16	TRBJ1-5	once	TGTGCCAGCAGCTCCGGCGAGGGAACCAGAAATCAGCCCCAGCATTTT	CASSSGEGTRNQPQHF
TRBD1	TRBV7-2	15	TRBJ1-5	NA	TGTGCCAGCAGCCCCCATCAGGGGGTCGGGCAGCCCCAGCATTTT	CASSPHQGVGQPQHF
TRBD2	TRBV5-1	18	TRBJ2-3	NA	TGCGCCAGCAGCTTGGCCGCTAGCGGGGGTGGACATAGAGATACGCAGTATTTT	CASSLAASGGGHRDTQYF
NA	TRBV20-1	13	TRBJ2-5	NA	TGCAGTGCTAGTAGCCAGGGCGGATTAGGCCAGTACTTC	CSASSQGGLGQYF
NA	TRBV9	16	TRBJ2-2	NA	TGTGCCAGCAGCGTAGCCGGCAGGACGAACACCGGGGAGCTGTTTTTT	CASSVAGRTNTGELFF
TRBD1	TRBV4-3	15	TRBJ1-5	medium-sized	TGCGCCAGCAGCCAGGGGACAGGGGAGAGTCAGCCCCAGCATTTT	CASSQGTGESQPQHF
NA	TRBV2	19	TRBJ2-5	NA	TGTGCCAGCAGTGAAGCGGGGTTTGTAGTAGGCAGGGCCCAAGAGACCCAGTACTTC	CASSEAGFVVGRAQETQYF
TRBD1	TRBV28	13	TRBJ1-2	NA	TGTGCCAGCACCGGACAGGGCATAGATGGCTACACCTTC	CASTGQGIDGYTF
NA	TRBV11-3	15	TRBJ2-1	NA	TGTGCCAGCAGCTTAGAATCTAGCTCCTACAATGAGCAGTTCTTC	CASSLESSSYNEQFF
NA	TRBV30	14	TRBJ2-1	few	TGTGCCTGGAGAGCGACAGACCGGTACAATGAGCAGTTCTTC	CAWRATDRYNEQFF
NA	TRBV19	10	TRBJ1-2	NA	TGTGCCAGTAGGAGAGAAGGCTACACCTTC	CASRREGYTF
NA	TRBV28	14	TRBJ1-2	few	TGTGCCAGCAGTTTACTCCGCAGGGCCTATGGCTACACCTTC	CASSLLRRAYGYTF
NA	TRBV9	15	TRBJ1-6	NA	TGTGCCAGCAGCCCCCGCAGCTCCTATAATTCACCCCTCCACTTT	CASSPRSSYNSPLHF
TRBD2	TRBV18	14	TRBJ2-3	NA	TGTGCCAGCTCACCAGCGGGGGGGCCTTATACGCAGTATTTT	CASSPAGGPYTQYF
TRBD1	TRBV11-2	17	TRBJ2-1	NA	TGTGCCAGCAGCTTAGATCGAGGACAGGGGGCATACAATGAGCAGTTCTTC	CASSLDRGQGAYNEQFF
TRBD2	TRBV28	15	TRBJ2-5	NA	TGTGCCAGCAGCCCGACGGGACTAGCGTCAGAGACCCAGTACTTC	CASSPTGLASETQYF
NA	TRBV6-1	16	TRBJ2-5	NA	TGTGCCAGCAGTGAAGACGCCGGGGCAGGGGATAAGACCCAGTACTTC	CASSEDAGAGDKTQYF
TRBD2	TRBV5-3	17	TRBJ2-3	NA	TGTGCCAGAAGCTCGACCCTAGCGGGGGGGGTCACAGATACGCAGTATTTT	CARSSTLAGGVTDTQYF
NA	TRBV7-2	18	TRBJ2-2	NA	TGTGCCAGCAGCTTAGCGCTTTTACGGCAGGGAGGCACCGGGGAGCTGTTTTTT	CASSLALLRQGGTGELFF
TRBD2	TRBV5-1	15	TRBJ2-7	NA	TGCGCCAGCAGCTTGGTGAGCGGGGGGGCCGGGGAGCAGTACTTC	CASSLVSGGAGEQYF
TRBD2	TRBV3-1/TRBV3-2	19	TRBJ2-2	NA	TGTGCCAGCACCTATGGCCCCGGGACTAGCGGGGTGCGGATCGGGGAGCTGTTTTTT	CASTYGPGTSGVRIGELFF
TRBD1	TRBV19	15	TRBJ2-7	NA	TGTGCCAGTAGTCCTTTTGGGGGACAGACCTACGAGCAGTACTTC	CASSPFGGQTYEQYF
TRBD1	TRBV9	15	TRBJ1-1	NA	TGTGCCAGCAGCCCTAGGGGACAGGTAGGCACTGAAGCTTTCTTT	CASSPRGQVGTEAFF
NA	TRBV12-3/TRBV12-4	13	TRBJ2-2	NA	TGTGCCAGCAGTTTAACGGGGGCCGGGGAGCTGTTTTTT	CASSLTGAGELFF
TRBD1	TRBV27	14	TRBJ1-4	NA	TGTGCCAGCAGACTGGGACAGGGAAACGAAAAACTGTTTTTT	CASRLGQGNEKLFF
NA	TRBV3-1/TRBV3-2	13	TRBJ2-5	once	TGTGCCAGCAGCCAAGATAGAGGAGAGACCCAGTACTTC	CASSQDRGETQYF
TRBD1	TRBV7-3	16	TRBJ2-1	NA	TGTGCCAGCAGCTTAACGTGGGACAGGGGGCGCAGTGAGCAGTTCTTC	CASSLTWDRGRSEQFF
TRBD2	TRBV9	17	TRBJ2-3	NA	TGTGCCAGCAGCCCGGCGCCCTCTAGCGGGGGAAGAGATACGCAGTATTTT	CASSPAPSSGGRDTQYF
TRBD2	TRBV18	16	TRBJ2-4	NA	TGTGCCAGCTCACCGCCGACTAGCTGGGCCAAAAACATTCAGTACTTC	CASSPPTSWAKNIQYF
TRBD1	TRBV30	15	TRBJ2-1	once	TGTGCCTGGAGTGTGGGACAGGGTACCTACAATGAGCAGTTCTTC	CAWSVGQGTYNEQFF
TRBD1	TRBV14	16	TRBJ1-1	NA	TGTGCCAGCAGCGCTCCAGGGGGCAGGAGAAACACTGAAGCTTTCTTT	CASSAPGGRRNTEAFF
NA	TRBV6-5	13	TRBJ2-1	NA	TGTGCCAGCAGTCCCCTTTCCTACAATGAGCAGTTCTTC	CASSPLSYNEQFF
NA	TRBV11-2	13	TRBJ1-2	NA	TGTGCCAGCAGCTTAACACAGAGCTATGGCTACACCTTC	CASSLTQSYGYTF
NA	TRBV9	13	TRBJ1-1	NA	TGTGCCAGCAGCGTTGGGGGCTACACTGAAGCTTTCTTT	CASSVGGYTEAFF
NA	TRBV14	15	TRBJ1-1	NA	TGTGCCAGCAGCCTCATGACTGCTATGAACACTGAAGCTTTCTTT	CASSLMTAMNTEAFF